This TCR beta chain was recorded in a study of cytomegalovirus exposure and HLA in healthy donors. Broader study findings: About 87% or about 30% of the time was how often most TCR beta V segments were productive, according to an earlier analysis. Analysis was performed later, and it showed HLA-associated TCR beta chains to be more clonally expanded than equally common others. Among immune exposure information, only CMV serostatus was available.

Between the trimmed V and J ends, which lost 8 bases and 0 bases, there was a span of 11 bases. Germline V lookup: CDR1 MRHNA, CDR2 SNTAGT. The CDR3 extends over 14 amino acids. PCR used 60 Vbeta primers and 13 Jbeta primers. TCRdb's copy holds only in-frame clones and misses some; the assay was immunoSEQ multiplex PCR. The data show some 180,000 clones, approximately 84% seen once. With regard to this clone: Its antigen is not identified.

This chain joins TRBV6-4 and TRBJ2-1; TRBD1 is a possible D gene (6 bases). This TCR derives from a girl under 18 in good health and CMV-seropositive. The sample was PBMCs. The CDR3 protein is CASRLQGSYNEQFF. The CDR3 DNA follows: TGTGCCAGCCGTCTACAGGGCTCCTACAATGAGCAGTTCTTC.